Following are 6 T cell receptor beta chains from one sample sequenced in a study of T cell clones after liver transplantation. Repertoires were generated with immunoSEQ multiplex PCR, while TCRdb's copy carries only in-frame clones and drops some. The top ten clones hold over 10% of a sample with around 20,000 clones, 80% to 90% of them seen once. The sample consisted of CD8+ T cells from blood, taken before liver transplant. The receptors come from a human donor who received a liver transplant.

V usage is TRBV25-1 and J usage is TRBJ1-1; D perhaps matches TRBD1 (5 bases). The germline CDR1 and CDR2 sequences are MGHDK and SYGVNS. The CDR3 extends over 12 amino acids. V shed 3 bases and J shed 11 bases, with 13 bases lying between them. CDR3 residues: CASSEGGSVAFF. The CDR3 DNA reads TGTGCCAGCAGTGAGGGGGGTTCTGTTGCTTTCTTT.

The chain is built from TRBV7-2 and TRBJ2-3; the D gene is possibly TRBD1 (5 bases). Trimming removed 5 bases at V and 2 bases at J, with 20 bases between. Per germline, CDR1 SGHTA and CDR2 FQGNSA. This CDR3 has 17 residues. The CDR3 reads CASSRPVQGPYTDTQYF. As DNA, the CDR3 is TGTGCCAGCAGCCGTCCCGTTCAGGGCCCCTACACAGATACGCAGTATTTT.

V gene TRBV11-2 combines with J gene TRBJ2-1, with 9 bases fitting TRBD2. Germline lookup yields CDR1 SGHAT and CDR2 FQNNGV. The CDR3 loop spans 13 amino acids. After removal of 5 bases from V and 8 bases from J, the junction contained 4 bases not matched to a gene. The CDR3 nucleotides are TGTGCCAGCAGCCCAGGGACTAGCTATGAGCAGTTCTTC. Translating gives CASSPGTSYEQFF.

The rearrangement joins TRBV4-1 to TRBJ2-2; D remains ambiguous. The CDR3 runs 15 residues. Germline CDR1 and CDR2: MGHRA and YSYEKL. The V end lost 0 bases, the J end lost 4 bases, and 9 bases lay between the germline ends. CDR3 DNA: TGCGCCAGCAGCCAAGATCGGAGCGTCACCGGGGAGCTGTTTTTT. Encoded protein: CASSQDRSVTGELFF.

This clone was seen a handful of times. V usage is TRBV5-6 and J usage is TRBJ2-3, with D perhaps assigned TRBD1 or TRBD2 (5 bases each). Germline CDR1 is SGHDT and CDR2 is YYEEEE. Trimming took off 8 bases at V and 12 bases at J, with 25 bases between the two ends. This CDR3 comprises 14 residues. CDR3: CASVTYTPGPRQYF. The CDR3 DNA follows: TGTGCCAGTGTAACATACACACCGGGACCCCGCCAGTATTTT.

The rearrangement links TRBV28 to TRBJ2-7, with TRBD1 matching over 7 bases. V lost 2 bases to trimming and J lost 3 bases; unmatched junction nucleotides: 4. The length of the CDR3 is 14 residues. The germline gives CDR1 MDHEN, CDR2 SYDVKM. CDR3 DNA sequence: TGTGCCAGCAGTTTAGAGCAGGGGGTCTACGAGCAGTACTTC. Its protein product is CASSLEQGVYEQYF.